This TCR beta chain appears in the sequencing data of a study of Ad26.COV2.S vaccination and SARS-CoV-2 variants. Looking at the study overall: The donor belonged to the COV1001 Ad26.COV2.S trial arm. Donor got 5x10^10 or 1x10^11 viral particles of Ad26.COV2.S.

Concerning this clone itself: Its specificity is unknown.

The table came from immunoSEQ multiplex PCR; TCRdb's copy has only in-frame clones and leaves some out. The sample has about 680,000 clones, around 92% seen once. Study-level points and caveats: Researchers reported similar non-spike TCR breadth in vaccine and placebo recipients.

As to treatment: some 20 received Ad26.COV2.S at low or high dose, single or two shots; 5 received placebo; per-sample allocation not given. The samples date from day 63 after the first vaccine or placebo injection. Per the germline V gene, CDR1 is SGHRS and CDR2 is YFSETQ. This CDR3 has 16 amino acids. Germline trimming cut 3 bases from V and 7 bases from J; bases unmatched to any gene: 11. The chain uses TRBV5-1 and TRBJ2-7; 12 bases fit TRBD1. This material consisted of peripheral blood, taken in a trial of Ad26.COV2.S vaccine versus placebo. The source is a person between 18 and 59 years old who received the Ad26.COV2.S COVID-19 vaccine or a placebo. The CDR3 is CASSSAPGQGAREQYF. As DNA, the CDR3 is TGCGCCAGCAGCTCAGCGCCGGGACAGGGGGCTCGGGAGCAGTACTTC.